This entry lists 21 T cell receptor beta chains sequenced from one sample in a study of somatic mutations in cytotoxic T cells in rheumatoid arthritis. Assay: immunoSEQ multiplex PCR; the TCRdb copy retains only in-frame clones and omits some. The sample yields approximately 18,000 clones, approximately 80% seen once. The sequenced sample was CD8+ T cells sorted from blood. The receptors shown here come from an adult with rheumatoid arthritis.

This clone was seen only once. The DNA of the CDR3 is TGTGCCAGCAGTGCCGGGGGGGGCGACACCGGGGAGCTGTTTTTT. Protein sequence: CASSAGGGDTGELFF. The V and J genes are TRBV6-4 and TRBJ2-2, with 8 bases lining up with TRBD2. The CDR3 loop spans 15 amino acids. Germline loops: CDR1 MRHNA, CDR2 SNTAGT. J lost 3 bases, V lost 4 bases, and 4 bases had no gene match.

In this sample, this clone turned up once. The genes are TRBV7-6 and TRBJ1-4; D call uncertain. CDR1 is SGHVS, CDR2 FNYEAQ, per germline. Trimming cost V 5 bases and J 3 bases, with 10 bases left between them. The CDR3 consists of 14 residues. The CDR3 bases are TGTGCCAGCAGCCTCCTCGACCCTAATGAAAAACTGTTTTTT. Translating gives CASSLLDPNEKLFF.

This clone is a singleton in its sample. This rearrangement joins TRBV6-1 to TRBJ1-1; D not certain. From germline, CDR1 is MNHNS and CDR2 SASEGT. The CDR3 has 11 residues. V was trimmed by 6 bases and J by 6 bases, leaving 8 bases between them. CDR3 protein: CASRVFPEAFF. Here the CDR3 DNA reads TGTGCCAGCAGGGTTTTCCCTGAAGCTTTCTTT.

The rearrangement links TRBV27 to TRBJ1-3; 7 nucleotides agree with TRBD1. Per the germline V gene, CDR1 is MNHEY and CDR2 is SMNVEV (reference sequence). V gave up 6 bases and J gave up 4 bases; unmatched junction bases: 6. The CDR3 covers 14 residues. The CDR3 coding sequence is TGTGCCAGCAGACCAGGGACAGCCGGAAACACCATATATTTT. Translating gives CASRPGTAGNTIYF.

CDR3: CASSLAPGAGNTIYF. In nucleotides, the CDR3 is TGTGCCAGCAGCTTAGCCCCAGGGGCGGGAAACACCATATATTTT. The chain is built from TRBV13 and TRBJ1-3; a possible D gene is TRBD1 (6 bases). Germline CDR1 is PRHDT and CDR2 is FYEKMQ (reference sequence). The CDR3 runs to 15 residues. V lost 1 base, J lost 4 bases, and 11 bases lay in between.

This clone was observed a handful of times. This rearrangement joins TRBV19 to TRBJ2-7, with D perhaps TRBD2 (5 bases). Trimming cost V 3 bases and J 6 bases, with 18 bases left between them. Germline CDR1 LNHDA, CDR2 SQIVND (reference sequence). CDR3 length: 15 amino acids. CDR3 sequence (DNA): TGTGCCAGTAGTATCTTAGGTCAGGAGGCTCGCGAGCAGTACTTC. Its translation: CASSILGQEAREQYF.

The chain uses TRBV6-1 and TRBJ1-2; 11 bases are shared with TRBD1. The CDR3 spans 15 residues. Losses at the gene ends were 2 bases for V and 2 bases for J; bases not matched to a gene: 1. CDR1 MNHNS and CDR2 SASEGT come from the germline V gene. The CDR3 coding sequence is TGTGCCAGCAGTGAATGGACAGGGGGCAACTATGGCTACACCTTC. Translation gives CASSEWTGGNYGYTF.

V usage is TRBV27 and J usage is TRBJ1-1; no reliable D call. The germline V gene has CDR1 MNHEY and CDR2 SMNVEV (reference sequence). V was cut by 5 bases and J by 1 base, with 14 bases left in between. The CDR3 length is 15 residues. CDR3 bases: TGTGCCAGCAGTAGGATCCCACAGCCGAACACTGAAGCTTTCTTT. It encodes CASSRIPQPNTEAFF.

The chain carries TRBV6-1 and TRBJ2-7; 12 bases match TRBD2. With 6 bases clipped from V and 6 bases from J, the junction kept 12 bases outside the gene matches. CDR3 length: 16 amino acids. The germline V gene encodes CDR1 MNHNS and CDR2 SASEGT. This CDR3 reads CASRELAGGLPPEQYF. The CDR3 DNA sequence: TGTGCCAGCAGGGAACTAGCGGGGGGCCTTCCCCCCGAGCAGTACTTC.

The V call is TRBV2, the J call TRBJ1-1; D possibly corresponds to TRBD1 (5 bases). There are 16 residues in the CDR3. V lost 5 bases and J lost 1, with 17 bases in between. The germline V gene encodes CDR1 SNHLY and CDR2 FYNNEI. CDR3 in amino acids: CASSPGTYLTNTEAFF. CDR3 nucleotides: TGTGCCAGCAGTCCCGGGACCTACTTGACGAACACTGAAGCTTTCTTT.

This chain joins TRBV27 and TRBJ1-6; the match to TRBD1 covers 8 bases. The germline V gene has CDR1 MNHEY and CDR2 SMNVEV (reference sequence). J lost 0 bases, V lost 1 base, and 5 bases had no gene match. The CDR3 extends over 18 amino acids. The CDR3 DNA sequence: TGTGCCAGCAGTTTATTCCCAGGACAGGGCTCCTATAATTCACCCCTCCACTTT. It yields the protein CASSLFPGQGSYNSPLHF.

V gene TRBV6-5 combines with J gene TRBJ2-3; possibly TRBD1 for D (5 bases). The CDR3 sequence is 13 residues long. The ends were cut back, 0 bases at V and 6 bases at J, with 7 bases in the middle. The germline gives CDR1 MNHEY, CDR2 SVGAGI. For the CDR3, the DNA is TGTGCCAGCAGTTACTCTTACAGGGATACGCAGTATTTT. This codes for CASSYSYRDTQYF.

This clone appeared once. V is TRBV9 and J is TRBJ2-7; D could derive from TRBD1 or TRBD2 (5 bases each). The germline V gene has CDR1 SGDLS and CDR2 YYNGEE. The CDR3 is 17 residues long. Deletions cut 3 bases from V and 5 bases from J, with 24 bases between. The DNA for the CDR3 is TGTGCCAGCAGCGCTGCCAGGGCTGCGGTAGCGAGGAACGAGCAGTACTTC. It is translated as CASSAARAAVARNEQYF.

This chain connects TRBV7-9 to TRBJ1-2, with 9 bases matching TRBD1. Per germline, CDR1 SEHNR and CDR2 FQNEAQ (reference sequence). The V gene end was trimmed by 2 bases and the J gene end by 4 bases; junction bases not matched to a gene: 2. The CDR3 has 14 residues. CDR3 protein: CASSLPTGGYGYTF. CDR3 bases: TGTGCCAGCAGCTTACCGACAGGGGGCTATGGCTACACCTTC.

The chain joins TRBV5-1 to TRBJ2-2; 8 bases map to TRBD1. Germline loops: CDR1 SGHRS, CDR2 YFSETQ. CDR3 length: 17 amino acids. Trimming cost V 4 bases and J 6 bases; bases outside gene matches: 14. The CDR3 here is CASSPNLQGALSGELFF. The CDR3 coding sequence is TGCGCCAGCAGCCCAAACCTCCAGGGGGCCCTTTCCGGGGAGCTGTTTTTT.

The chain has TRBV4-1 and TRBJ1-3; 7 bases line up with TRBD1. V shed 4 bases, J shed 4 bases, and the junction held 7 bases outside the gene matches. The CDR3 has 15 amino acids. Germline CDR1 and CDR2: MGHRA and YSYEKL. CDR3 DNA: TGCGCCAGCAGCCCAAGTGACAGGGACGGAAACACCATATATTTT. This codes for CASSPSDRDGNTIYF.

The J gene is TRBJ1-1, the V gene TRBV5-4, with a weak D call TRBD1 (5 bases). Germline CDR1 reads SGHNT; CDR2 reads YYREEE (reference sequence). The CDR3 is made up of 15 amino acids. Trimming left V 0 bases short and J 0 bases short, with 9 bases between. The CDR3 protein is CASSLEGLLNTEAFF. The CDR3 DNA follows: TGTGCCAGCAGCTTGGAGGGGCTTCTGAACACTGAAGCTTTCTTT.

V usage is TRBV13 and J usage is TRBJ2-7; D uncertain. Trimming left V 5 bases short and J 4 bases short, with 15 bases between. The CDR3 covers 14 residues. CDR1 and CDR2 (germline): PRHDT, FYEKMQ (reference sequence). CDR3 region: CASSLGPSPYEQYF. DNA for the CDR3: TGTGCCAGCAGCCTCGGGCCCTCCCCTTACGAGCAGTACTTC.

Only one count was recorded for this clone. This sequence joins TRBV9 and TRBJ1-1, with D perhaps TRBD1 (6 bases). The V end was cut by 3 bases, the J end by 3 bases, with 27 bases between. Germline CDR1 is SGDLS and CDR2 is YYNGEE. The CDR3 totals 19 residues. The CDR3 here is CASSAPLSPGGAFHTEAFF. For the CDR3, the DNA is TGTGCCAGCAGCGCCCCATTATCCCCGGGGGGGGCGTTTCACACTGAAGCTTTCTTT.

This clone was observed a handful of times. The V and J genes are TRBV18 and TRBJ2-1; 8 nucleotides agree with TRBD2. With 6 bases clipped from V and 4 bases from J, the junction kept 5 bases outside the gene matches. CDR1 is KGHSH, CDR2 LQKENI, per germline. The CDR3 extends over 14 amino acids. The CDR3 spells CASSRREEYNEQFF. The CDR3 bases are TGTGCCAGCTCTCGGCGGGAGGAGTACAATGAGCAGTTCTTC.

This chain links TRBV6-5 with TRBJ2-6; no clear D. V lost 2 bases, J lost 3 bases, and 2 bases lay in between. This CDR3 has 13 amino acids. Germline V gives CDR1 MNHEY, CDR2 SVGAGI. The CDR3 DNA is TGTGCCAGCAGTTACAATGGGGCCAACGTCCTGACTTTC. The encoded protein is CASSYNGANVLTF.